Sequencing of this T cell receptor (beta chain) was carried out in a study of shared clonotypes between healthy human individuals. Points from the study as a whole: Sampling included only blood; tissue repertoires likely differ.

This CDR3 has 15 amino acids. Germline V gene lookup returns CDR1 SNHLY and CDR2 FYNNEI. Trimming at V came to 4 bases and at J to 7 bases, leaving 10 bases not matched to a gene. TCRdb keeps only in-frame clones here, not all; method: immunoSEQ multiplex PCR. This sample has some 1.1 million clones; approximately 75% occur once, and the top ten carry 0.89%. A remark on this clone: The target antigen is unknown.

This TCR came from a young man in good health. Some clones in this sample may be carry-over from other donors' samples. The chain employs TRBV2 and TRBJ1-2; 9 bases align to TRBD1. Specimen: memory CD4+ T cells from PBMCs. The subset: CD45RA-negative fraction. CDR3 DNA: TGTGCCAGCAGTGGGGGGACAGGGAGGGCTACTGGCTACACCTTC. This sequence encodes CASSGGTGRATGYTF.